In this sample, the clone carrying this T cell receptor beta chain turned up a few times. The antigen is undetermined. The library targeted TCRbeta and was prepared with unique molecular identifiers. TCRdb redid the calling of the PCR reads with MiXCR, one entry per CDR3 protein. The data contain fewer than 250,000 distinct CDR3 sequences, less than 9% of them seen just once; the ten biggest clones take up 6.3%. The data are from a study of T-cell reconstitution after alpha-beta-depleted transplantation in children. The study's findings and limits: Approximately two months post-transplant, alpha-beta T cells reportedly originated from several hundred expanded graft clones.

The V gene's germline CDR1 is MDHEN and CDR2 SYDVKM. V shed 6 bases, J shed 4 bases, and the junction held 9 bases outside the gene matches. The CDR3 runs to 15 residues. V and J are TRBV28 and TRBJ2-3; the match to TRBD2 covers 8 bases. Sequenced here: PBMCs, mostly from graft donor cells, sampled 180 days after TCRalphabeta/CD19-depleted stem cell transplant. The origin of this receptor is a male patient between 10 and 17 years old who had a stem cell transplant for acute lymphoblastic leukemia, so the T cells may come from the graft donor. CDR3 amino acids: CASSLGAGVADTQYF. The CDR3 bases are TGTGCCAGCAGCTTAGGAGCGGGAGTGGCAGATACGCAGTATTTT.